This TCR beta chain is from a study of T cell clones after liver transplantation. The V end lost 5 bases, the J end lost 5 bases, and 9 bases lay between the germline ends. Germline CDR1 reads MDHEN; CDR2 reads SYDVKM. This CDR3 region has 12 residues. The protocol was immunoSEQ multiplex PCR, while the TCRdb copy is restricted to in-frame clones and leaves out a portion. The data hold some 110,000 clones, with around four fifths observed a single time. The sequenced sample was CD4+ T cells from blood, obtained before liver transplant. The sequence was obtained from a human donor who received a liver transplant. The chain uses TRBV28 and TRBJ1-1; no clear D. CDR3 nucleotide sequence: TGTGCCAGCAGTCGGGTATTAACTGAAGCTTTCTTT. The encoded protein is CASSRVLTEAFF.